A single sample is the source of the 16 T cell receptor beta chains below, sequenced in a study of T cells in Graves' hyperthyroidism and ophthalmopathy. RNA transcripts provided the source from which TCR beta CDR3 regions were amplified. The HTBI set primed first-round TCR CDR3 RT-PCR. TCRdb re-analysed the multiplex PCR reads in MiXCR, keeping a single row per CDR3 protein. The table lists fewer than 650,000 distinct CDR3 sequences, 12% to 15% of them singletons. Input material: blood. These receptor sequences come from a woman aged 40 to 55 with Graves' hyperthyroidism.

This sequence joins TRBV7-3 and TRBJ2-1; 10 nucleotides align to TRBD2. Per the germline V gene, CDR1 is SGHTA and CDR2 is FQGTGA. The CDR3 is 15 residues long. V shed 5 bases, J shed 4 bases, and the junction held 5 bases outside the gene matches. Written as DNA, the CDR3 is TGTGCCAGCAGCCATCTAGCGGGAGAGTACAATGAGCAGTTCTTC. Its protein product is CASSHLAGEYNEQFF.

The chain employs TRBV29-1 and TRBJ1-3; no firm D call. V shed 5 bases and J shed 0 bases, with 11 bases lying between them. Germline CDR1 and CDR2: SQVTM and ANQGSEA. The length of the CDR3 is 14 residues. CDR3 nucleotide sequence: TGCAGCGTTTTTTTCCAAAACTCTGGAAACACCATATATTTT. Translated: CSVFFQNSGNTIYF.

Many counts were recorded for this clonotype. The chain joins TRBV6-1 to TRBJ2-7; possible D gene TRBD1, 6 bases. Trimming cost V 2 bases and J 1 base, with 12 bases left between them. CDR1 MNHNS and CDR2 SASEGT come from the germline V gene. CDR3 length: 15 residues. The CDR3 loop reads CASSEYRVVSYEQYF. In DNA, the CDR3 is TGTGCCAGCAGTGAATACAGGGTTGTATCCTACGAGCAGTACTTC.

This clonotype was counted only a few times. J is TRBJ1-6 and V is TRBV7-2; TRBD1 matches at 8 bases. This CDR3 has 15 residues. Per germline, CDR1 SGHTA and CDR2 FQGNSA. Trimming cost V 6 bases and J 7 bases; bases outside gene matches: 8. CDR3 in DNA: TGTGCCAGCAGTTATGGACAGGGTACGAATTCACCCCTCCACTTT. Amino acids: CASSYGQGTNSPLHF.

Concerning this clonotype itself: The germline gene is not matched at one end of the junction; a read error may be the cause. This sequence joins TRBV18 and TRBJ2-6; D is perhaps TRBD2 (6 bases). Germline values: CDR1 KGHSH, CDR2 LQKENI. The CDR3 covers 17 residues. As DNA, the CDR3 is TGTGCCAGCTCACCAACGGGGGTAGTCCCTGGGGCCGACGTCCTGACTTTC. It translates to CASSPTGVVPGADVLTF.

This clonotype was detected ten times or more. V usage is TRBV30 and J usage is TRBJ1-1; TRBD1 matches 10 bases. This CDR3 has 16 residues. Germline CDR1 and CDR2: GTSNPN and SVGIG (reference sequence). V lost 8 bases to trimming and J lost 3 bases; unmatched junction nucleotides: 15. In nucleotides, the CDR3 is TGTGCCGCGGAGGGACAGGGGTCCGAAGGGTACACTGAAGCTTTCTTT. Translated: CAAEGQGSEGYTEAFF.

Ten or more counts support this clonotype. The J gene is TRBJ2-5, the V gene TRBV6-1, with D uncertain. Germline V gene lookup returns CDR1 MNHNS and CDR2 SASEGT. Trimming took 2 bases from V and 1 from J, leaving 11 bases between them. The CDR3 consists of 15 residues. CDR3: CASSEMMGIQETQYF. The CDR3 DNA sequence: TGTGCCAGCAGTGAAATGATGGGAATCCAAGAGACCCAGTACTTC.

The table lists this clonotype with many counts. J is TRBJ2-7 and V is TRBV28, with 14 bases matching TRBD2. The germline CDR1 and CDR2 sequences are MDHEN and SYDVKM. With V trimmed by 3 bases and J by 6 bases, 4 bases remained unmatched. The CDR3 contains 15 residues. CDR3 nucleotide sequence: TGTGCCAGCAGTTTGGGGACTAGCGGGAGTGGCGAGCAGTACTTC. It specifies CASSLGTSGSGEQYF.

This clonotype has a handful of counts. The J gene is TRBJ1-1, the V gene TRBV14, with D possibly being TRBD1 (5 bases). Germline V CDR1 and CDR2: SGHDN, FVKESK. The length of the CDR3 is 13 residues. Deletions cut 4 bases from V and 8 bases from J, with 14 bases between. The DNA of the CDR3 is TGTGCCAGCAGCCCGGGGCTGGTTGGGGAAGCTTTCTTT. Translation: CASSPGLVGEAFF.

This clonotype was detected only a few times. V gene TRBV11-2 combines with J gene TRBJ2-2; tentatively, D is TRBD1 (6 bases). The V end was cut by 8 bases, the J end by 0 bases, with 13 bases between. Per the germline V gene, CDR1 is SGHAT and CDR2 is FQNNGV. The CDR3 contains 15 residues. The CDR3 loop reads CASVVSGANTGELFF. CDR3 bases: TGTGCCAGCGTCGTCTCAGGGGCGAACACCGGGGAGCTGTTTTTT.

Ten or more counts support this clonotype. V usage is TRBV2 and J usage is TRBJ2-7; D possibly corresponds to TRBD1 (6 bases). CDR3 length: 13 amino acids. The germline V gene has CDR1 SNHLY and CDR2 FYNNEI. The V and J ends lost 5 bases and 6 bases respectively, with 14 bases between them. The CDR3 coding sequence is TGTGCCAGCAGTCTACAGGGAACGGGCGAGCAGTACTTC. Translated: CASSLQGTGEQYF.

This clonotype has more than one count but fewer than ten. This chain links TRBV29-1 with TRBJ2-3, with a weak D call TRBD2 (5 bases). V gave up 3 bases and J gave up 1 base, with 8 bases separating them. Germline values: CDR1 SQVTM, CDR2 ANQGSEA. The CDR3 is made up of 13 amino acids. The DNA for the CDR3 is TGCAGCGTTGACTGGACTGGCACAGATACGCAGTATTTT. Encoded protein: CSVDWTGTDTQYF.

The sample holds a few counts of this clonotype. CDR3 sequence reads: CSAMRGLAGIGNEQFF. The DNA of the CDR3 is TGCAGTGCAATGAGGGGACTAGCGGGAATTGGCAATGAGCAGTTCTTC. V gene TRBV20-1 combines with J gene TRBJ2-1, with 13 bases fitting TRBD2. The CDR3 has 16 amino acids. With 6 bases clipped from V and 6 bases from J, the junction kept 11 bases outside the gene matches. Germline V gene data show CDR1 as DFQATT and CDR2 as SNEGSKA (reference sequence).

This clonotype was seen just once. One base away lies a much larger clone, so this may be a sequencing read error. The chain uses TRBV7-2 and TRBJ1-4; D possibly corresponds to TRBD1 (6 bases). V lost 7 bases to trimming and J lost 7 bases, with 13 bases between them. The germline V gene encodes CDR1 SGHTA and CDR2 FQGNSA. This CDR3 has 13 residues. In DNA form, the CDR3 reads TGTGCCAGCAACGCGGGGGGCGTTGAAAAACTGTTTTTT. Amino acid sequence: CASNAGGVEKLFF.

This clonotype was observed a handful of times. The rearrangement links TRBV28 to TRBJ1-4; D is perhaps TRBD1 (6 bases). This CDR3 region has 16 residues. Germline values: CDR1 MDHEN, CDR2 SYDVKM. Trimming took 2 bases from V and 4 from J, leaving 14 bases between them. CDR3 in amino acids: CASSLDRQVFNEKLFF. The DNA of the CDR3 is TGTGCCAGCAGTTTAGACCGACAGGTCTTTAATGAAAAACTGTTTTTT. Full variable domain (outside the CDR3, taken from reference TRBV28 and TRBJ1-4): DVKVTQSSRYLVKRTGEKVFLECVQDMDHENMFWYRQDPGLGLRLIYFSYDVKMKEKGDIPEGYSVSREKKERFSLILESASTNQTSMYLCASSLDRQVFNEKLFFGSGTQLSVL.

This clonotype was seen many times. This chain joins TRBV27 and TRBJ1-1; 9 positions agree with TRBD1. V shed 0 bases and J 1 base; nucleotides not matched to a gene: 9. The germline V gene encodes CDR1 MNHEY and CDR2 SMNVEV (reference sequence). The CDR3 extends over 18 amino acids. CDR3 in amino acids: CASSLSVGTGRRNTEAFF. DNA of the CDR3: TGTGCCAGCAGTTTATCAGTCGGGACAGGGAGAAGGAACACTGAAGCTTTCTTT.